This T cell receptor beta chain is from a study of graft-versus-host responses after intestinal transplantation. CDR1 is SGHDT and CDR2 is YYEEEE in the germline V gene. CDR3 length: 15 amino acids. Deletions cut 7 bases from V and 3 bases from J, with 16 bases between. Using immunoSEQ multiplex PCR, the repertoire was profiled, and TCRdb retains in-frame clones only, with some absent. The repertoire has 4,500 or so clones, 25% to 30% of them found once; the top ten carry about 8.4%. Sequenced here: alloreactive CD4+ T cells from a mixed lymphocyte reaction culture, sampled before transplantation. Described subset: CFSE-low proliferating T cells sorted from approximately 6-day pre-transplant mixed lymphocyte reaction (GvH or HvG direction). The sequence was collected from a human patient who was an organ donor for intestinal transplantation. This sequence joins TRBV5-6 and TRBJ2-2; the D gene is possibly TRBD2 (6 bases). The CDR3 DNA reads TGTGCCAGCGGACTCATTGGGACTTACACCGGGGAGCTGTTTTTT. Its protein product is CASGLIGTYTGELFF.